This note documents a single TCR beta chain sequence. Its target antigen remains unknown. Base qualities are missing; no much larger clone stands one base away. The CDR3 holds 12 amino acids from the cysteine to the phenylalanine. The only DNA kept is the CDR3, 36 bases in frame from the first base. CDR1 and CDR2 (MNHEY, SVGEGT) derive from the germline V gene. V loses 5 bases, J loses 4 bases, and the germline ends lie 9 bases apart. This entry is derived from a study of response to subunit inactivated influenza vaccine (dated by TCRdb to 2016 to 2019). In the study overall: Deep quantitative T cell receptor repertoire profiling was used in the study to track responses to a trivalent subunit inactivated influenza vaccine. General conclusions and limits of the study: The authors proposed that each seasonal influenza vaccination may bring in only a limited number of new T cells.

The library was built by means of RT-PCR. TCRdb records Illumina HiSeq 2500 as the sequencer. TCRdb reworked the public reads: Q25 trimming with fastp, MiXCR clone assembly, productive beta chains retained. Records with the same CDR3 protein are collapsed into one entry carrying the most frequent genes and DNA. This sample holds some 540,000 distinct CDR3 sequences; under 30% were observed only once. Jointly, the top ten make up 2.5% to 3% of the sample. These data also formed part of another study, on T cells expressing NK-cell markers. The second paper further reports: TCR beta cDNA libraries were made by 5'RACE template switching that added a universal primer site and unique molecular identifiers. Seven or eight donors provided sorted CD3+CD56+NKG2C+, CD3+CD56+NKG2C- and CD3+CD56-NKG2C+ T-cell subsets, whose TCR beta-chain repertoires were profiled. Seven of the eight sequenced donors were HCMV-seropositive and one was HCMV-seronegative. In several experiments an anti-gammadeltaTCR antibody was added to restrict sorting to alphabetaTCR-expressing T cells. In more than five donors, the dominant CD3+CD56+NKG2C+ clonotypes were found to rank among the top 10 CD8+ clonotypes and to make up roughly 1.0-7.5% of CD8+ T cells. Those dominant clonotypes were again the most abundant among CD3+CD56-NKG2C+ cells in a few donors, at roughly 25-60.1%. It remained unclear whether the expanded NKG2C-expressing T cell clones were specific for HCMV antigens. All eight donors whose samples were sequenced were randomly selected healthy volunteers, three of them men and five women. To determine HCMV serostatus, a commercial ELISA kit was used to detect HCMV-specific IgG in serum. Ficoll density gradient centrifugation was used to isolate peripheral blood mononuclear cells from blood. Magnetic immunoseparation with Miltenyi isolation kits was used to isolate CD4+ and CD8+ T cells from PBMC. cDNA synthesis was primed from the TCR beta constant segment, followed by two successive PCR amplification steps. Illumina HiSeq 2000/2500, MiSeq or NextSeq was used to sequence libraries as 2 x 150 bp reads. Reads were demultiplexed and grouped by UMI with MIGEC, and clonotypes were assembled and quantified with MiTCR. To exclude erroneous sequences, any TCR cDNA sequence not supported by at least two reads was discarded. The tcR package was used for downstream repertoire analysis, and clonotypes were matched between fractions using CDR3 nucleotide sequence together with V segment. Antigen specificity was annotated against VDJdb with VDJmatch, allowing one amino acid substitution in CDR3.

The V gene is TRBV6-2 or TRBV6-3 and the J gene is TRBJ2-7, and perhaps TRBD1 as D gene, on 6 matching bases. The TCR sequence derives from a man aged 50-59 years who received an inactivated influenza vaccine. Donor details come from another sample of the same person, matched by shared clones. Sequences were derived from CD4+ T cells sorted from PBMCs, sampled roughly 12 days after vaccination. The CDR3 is CASSNRDYEQYF. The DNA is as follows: TGTGCCAGCAGTAACAGGGATTACGAGCAGTACTTC.